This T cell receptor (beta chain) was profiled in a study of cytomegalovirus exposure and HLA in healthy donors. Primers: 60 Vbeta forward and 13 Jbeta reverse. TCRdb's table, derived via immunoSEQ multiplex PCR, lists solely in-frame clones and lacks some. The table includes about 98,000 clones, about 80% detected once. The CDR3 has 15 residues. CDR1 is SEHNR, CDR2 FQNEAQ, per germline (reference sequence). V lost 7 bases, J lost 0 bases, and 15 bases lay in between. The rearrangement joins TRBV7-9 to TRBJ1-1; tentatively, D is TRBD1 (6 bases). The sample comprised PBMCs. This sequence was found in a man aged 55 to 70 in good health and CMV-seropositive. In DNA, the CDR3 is TGTGCCAGCACGACCCGTAGGGGGATGAACACTGAAGCTTTCTTT. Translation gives CASTTRRGMNTEAFF.